The clone carrying this TCR beta chain came up a few times. Antigen unknown. This entry belongs to a study of T-cell memory formation after mild COVID-19. Notes on the study in general: Cross-reactive memory seemingly joined, as some responding clones were found in pre-infection memory.

Using its own MiXCR run on the 5' RACE reads, TCRdb lists one record per CDR3 protein. The sample lists 200,000 to 250,000 distinct CDR3 sequences, roughly 15% occurring once. The TCR sequence derives from a young man who had mild COVID-19 (a few samples of this study predate the infection). Cell type and time point are not known. The sequenced material came from PBMCs or a T cell subset sorted from them (not recorded which).

The CDR3 spells CASSADHRAEKLFF. CDR3 sequence (DNA): TGTGCCAGCAGCGCAGATCACCGGGCTGAAAAACTGTTTTTT. V and J are TRBV9 and TRBJ1-4; D not resolved. V lost 3 bases to trimming and J lost 7 bases, with 13 bases between them. The V gene's germline CDR1 is SGDLS and CDR2 YYNGEE. The CDR3 is made up of 14 amino acids.